A selection of T cell receptor beta chains follows, all from one sample in a study of cytomegalovirus exposure and HLA in healthy donors. Assay: immunoSEQ multiplex PCR; the TCRdb copy retains only in-frame clones and omits some. The table lists approximately 140,000 clones, 81% of them singletons. The specimen was PBMCs. Receptors originate from a man between 18 and 35 years old in good health and CMV-seronegative. The CDR3 runs from the conserved cysteine through the conserved F or W. A D gene is named only where the DNA matches it firmly. Some rows mark clone size as missing; the rest say once, few, many or name a class of expanded clone.

>-|TRBV7-2|-|TRBJ2-3
CASSVYTDTQYF
TGTGCCAGCAGCGTATACACAGATACGCAGTATTTT
>TRBD1|TRBV6-5|-|TRBJ1-2
CASSYGQVDGYTF
TGTGCCAGCAGTTACGGACAGGTGGATGGCTACACCTTC
>TRBD1|TRBV29-1|-|TRBJ2-3
CSVSRTGGFLGTDTQYF
TGCAGCGTTTCACGGACAGGGGGCTTTCTGGGCACAGATACGCAGTATTTT
>-|TRBV2|once|TRBJ2-2
CASSETRTNTGELFF
TGTGCCAGCAGTGAGACTAGAACGAACACCGGGGAGCTGTTTTTT
>-|TRBV5-8|-|TRBJ1-2
CASSLVQGAGNYGYTF
TGTGCCAGCAGCTTGGTACAGGGAGCGGGAAACTATGGCTACACCTTC
>-|TRBV7-9|-|TRBJ1-6
CASRREGGAGSPLHF
TGTGCCAGCCGGCGAGAGGGGGGGGCGGGGTCACCCCTCCACTTT
>-|TRBV27|few|TRBJ1-1
CASSRNREAFF
TGTGCCAGCAGCCGTAACCGGGAAGCTTTCTTT
>TRBD2|TRBV7-8|-|TRBJ2-1
CASSLAGGNYNEQFF
TGTGCCAGCAGCTTAGCCGGGGGGAATTACAATGAGCAGTTCTTC
>-|TRBV6-6|-|TRBJ1-2
CASSRDNGYGYTF
TGTGCCAGCAGTCGGGACAATGGCTATGGCTACACCTTC
>-|TRBV9|-|TRBJ1-2
CASSETGTTYYGYTF
TGTGCCAGCAGCGAGACAGGAACAACGTACTATGGCTACACCTTC
>TRBD1|TRBV30|-|TRBJ2-7
CAWRQGNYEQYF
TGTGCCTGGAGACAGGGGAACTACGAGCAGTACTTC
>TRBD1|TRBV19|-|TRBJ2-3
CASSIMGTGGADTQYF
TGTGCCAGTAGTATTATGGGGACAGGGGGCGCAGATACGCAGTATTTT
>-|TRBV11-3|-|TRBJ2-1
CASSSRGEQFF
TGTGCCAGCAGCTCCCGGGGTGAGCAGTTCTTC
>TRBD2|TRBV13|-|TRBJ2-7
CASSSAGPYEQYF
TGTGCCAGCAGCTCAGCGGGGCCGTACGAGCAGTACTTC
>TRBD1|TRBV10-1|-|TRBJ1-5
CATPWTGEKRSNQPQHF
TGCGCCACCCCTTGGACAGGGGAAAAAAGGAGCAATCAGCCCCAGCATTTT
>TRBD2|TRBV4-3|-|TRBJ2-3
CASSQEPRGGLLDTQYF
TGCGCCAGCAGCCAAGAACCACGGGGGGGCCTACTTGATACGCAGTATTTT
>-|TRBV19|-|TRBJ2-3
CASRIQSTDTQYF
TGTGCCAGTAGGATACAGAGCACAGATACGCAGTATTTT
>TRBD1|TRBV6-1|-|TRBJ1-5
CASSEGQGASRNQPQHF
TGTGCCAGCAGTGAGGGACAGGGGGCGTCCCGCAATCAGCCCCAGCATTTT
>TRBD2|TRBV27|-|TRBJ2-7
CASSLGTSGGSYEQYF
TGTGCCAGCAGTCTGGGGACAAGCGGGGGATCCTACGAGCAGTACTTC
>TRBD2|TRBV7-2|once|TRBJ2-7
CASSQRLVGGEHEQYF
TGTGCCAGCAGCCAACGTCTTGTGGGGGGGGAGCACGAGCAGTACTTC
>TRBD1|TRBV30|-|TRBJ1-1
CAWSGLSRGTNTEAFF
TGTGCCTGGAGTGGCTTGAGCAGGGGGACGAACACTGAAGCTTTCTTT
>-|TRBV13|-|TRBJ2-4
CASSSPSRGKNIQYF
TGTGCCAGCAGCTCCCCGTCTAGAGGCAAAAACATTCAGTACTTC
>-|TRBV10-1|-|TRBJ2-2
CASGSGAESGELFF
TGCGCCAGCGGATCAGGGGCAGAGAGCGGGGAGCTGTTTTTT
>-|TRBV10-1|-|TRBJ1-2
CASSQGRGPYGYTF
TGCGCCAGCAGCCAGGGGAGAGGACCCTATGGCTACACCTTC
>-|TRBV4-3|-|TRBJ2-7
CASSRGQLSSYEQYF
TGCGCCAGCAGCCGAGGACAGTTGAGCTCCTACGAGCAGTACTTC
>TRBD1|TRBV7-9|few|TRBJ2-3
CASSRRDRGSESDTQYF
TGTGCCAGCAGCCGTCGGGACAGGGGGTCTGAATCAGATACGCAGTATTTT
>-|TRBV30|-|TRBJ2-5
CAWSRLVQETQYF
TGTGCCTGGAGCCGACTTGTCCAAGAGACCCAGTACTTC
>-|TRBV11-2|-|TRBJ1-2
CASSLGIMENYGYTF
TGTGCCAGCAGCTTAGGAATAATGGAGAACTATGGCTACACCTTC
>-|TRBV5-1|-|TRBJ2-5
CASSLGDTSWETQYF
TGCGCCAGCAGCTTGGGCGACACATCCTGGGAGACCCAGTACTTC
>-|TRBV27|-|TRBJ2-2
CASSFRGGGRSKYTGELFF
TGTGCCAGCAGTTTTCGAGGCGGGGGCCGGTCTAAATACACCGGGGAGCTGTTTTTT
>-|TRBV5-1|-|TRBJ2-1
CASSLADRTSYNEQFF
TGCGCCAGCAGCTTGGCTGACAGGACATCCTACAATGAGCAGTTCTTC
>-|TRBV6-6|once|TRBJ1-4
CASSTYSTTNEKLFF
TGTGCCAGCAGCACCTACAGCACAACTAATGAAAAACTGTTTTTT
>-|TRBV27|-|TRBJ1-1
CASSLFFVGGANTEAFF
TGTGCCAGCAGTTTATTTTTCGTCGGGGGGGCGAACACTGAAGCTTTCTTT
>-|TRBV7-2|once|TRBJ1-1
CASSEDGAGRISEAFF
TGTGCCAGCAGTGAGGACGGGGCAGGGAGGATCTCTGAAGCTTTCTTT
>TRBD1|TRBV7-9|-|TRBJ1-2
CASSLTIKTGEDGYTF
TGTGCCAGCAGCCTAACTATAAAGACAGGGGAGGATGGCTACACCTTC
>-|TRBV7-2|-|TRBJ1-1
CASSSGERVLAFF
TGTGCCAGCAGTTCCGGGGAAAGGGTACTGGCTTTCTTT
>TRBD1|TRBV10-3|-|TRBJ2-2
CAISDSGTGGTGELFF
TGTGCCATCAGTGACTCCGGGACAGGGGGCACCGGGGAGCTGTTTTTT
>TRBD2|TRBV15|-|TRBJ2-7
CASSGGDIYEQYF
TGTGCCTCGTCGGGGGGAGACATCTACGAGCAGTACTTC
>-|TRBV5-1|-|TRBJ1-3
CASSLSTAGNTIYF
TGCGCCAGCAGCTTGTCGACAGCTGGAAACACCATATATTTT
>-|TRBV19|-|TRBJ1-4
CASRKALGLEKLFF
TGTGCCAGTAGGAAGGCGTTAGGACTAGAAAAACTGTTTTTT
>-|TRBV5-1|-|TRBJ2-7
CASSVLAGPSYEQYF
TGCGCCAGCAGCGTCCTGGCAGGGCCCTCCTACGAGCAGTACTTC
>-|TRBV28|-|TRBJ2-2
CASSKRPGQVTGELFF
TGTGCCAGCAGTAAACGCCCGGGACAAGTCACCGGGGAGCTGTTTTTT
>TRBD2|TRBV6-6|-|TRBJ2-1
CASSYDSGGWDEQFF
TGTGCCAGCAGTTACGATAGCGGGGGGTGGGATGAGCAGTTCTTC
>-|TRBV6-6|few|TRBJ1-3
CATLHRTATIYF
TGTGCCACTCTCCACCGGACTGCCACCATATATTTT
>-|TRBV15|-|TRBJ1-4
CATSIRTATNEKLFF
TGTGCCACCAGCATAAGGACAGCAACTAATGAAAAACTGTTTTTT
>TRBD2|TRBV18|-|TRBJ2-3
CASSQIAGVPSTDTQYF
TGTGCCAGCTCACAAATTGCGGGGGTCCCTAGCACAGATACGCAGTATTTT
>TRBD1|TRBV7-9|-|TRBJ1-2
CASSLGATGEMGYGYTF
TGTGCCAGCAGCTTGGGGGCGACAGGGGAAATGGGCTATGGCTACACCTTC
>TRBD1|TRBV7-9|-|TRBJ1-1
CASSFGGITRGLYTEAFF
TGTGCCAGCAGCTTCGGGGGAATAACCAGGGGGCTGTACACTGAAGCTTTCTTT
>-|TRBV30|-|TRBJ1-3
CAWSLLSGNTIYF
TGTGCCTGGAGTTTACTCTCTGGAAACACCATATATTTT
>TRBD1|TRBV27|-|TRBJ2-1
CASSRDSRLYNEQFF
TGTGCCAGCAGTAGGGACAGTCGTCTTTACAATGAGCAGTTCTTC
>-|TRBV10-1|-|TRBJ1-1
CASSPQPWGDTEAFF
TGCGCCAGCAGCCCCCAACCCTGGGGGGACACTGAAGCTTTCTTT
>-|TRBV2|-|TRBJ1-4
CASTEITVATNEKLFF
TGTGCCAGCACCGAGATAACAGTGGCAACTAATGAAAAACTGTTTTTT
>-|TRBV6-5|-|TRBJ2-7
CASSYLQGYEQYF
TGTGCCAGCAGTTACCTTCAGGGCTACGAGCAGTACTTC
>TRBD2|TRBV14|-|TRBJ2-7
CASSPFAGGSNEQYF
TGTGCCAGCAGCCCGTTTGCGGGGGGATCTAACGAGCAGTACTTC
>TRBD2|TRBV7-2|-|TRBJ2-3
CASSLIGGADTQYF
TGTGCCAGCAGCTTAATCGGGGGGGCAGATACGCAGTATTTT
>TRBD1|TRBV7-3|-|TRBJ2-7
CASRPTGGRYEQYF
TGTGCCAGCAGACCTACAGGGGGGAGATACGAGCAGTACTTC
>-|TRBV19|-|TRBJ2-3
CASSIGGLVTDTQYF
TGTGCCAGTAGTATAGGGGGGCTGGTGACAGATACGCAGTATTTT
>-|TRBV2|once|TRBJ1-1
CAGRPNLRVNTEAFF
TGTGCCGGAAGGCCCAATCTCAGGGTGAACACTGAAGCTTTCTTT